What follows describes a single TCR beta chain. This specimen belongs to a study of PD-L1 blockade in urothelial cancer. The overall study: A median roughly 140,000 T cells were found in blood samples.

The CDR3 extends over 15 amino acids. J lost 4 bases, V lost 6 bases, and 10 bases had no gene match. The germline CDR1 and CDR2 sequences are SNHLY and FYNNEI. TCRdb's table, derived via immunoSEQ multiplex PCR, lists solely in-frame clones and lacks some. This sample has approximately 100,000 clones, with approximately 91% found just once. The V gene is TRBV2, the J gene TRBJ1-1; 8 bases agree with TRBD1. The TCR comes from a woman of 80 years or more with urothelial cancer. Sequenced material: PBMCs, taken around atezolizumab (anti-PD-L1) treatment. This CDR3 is CASRPDRVGSTEAFF. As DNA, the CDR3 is TGTGCCAGCAGACCGGACAGGGTGGGTAGCACTGAAGCTTTCTTT.